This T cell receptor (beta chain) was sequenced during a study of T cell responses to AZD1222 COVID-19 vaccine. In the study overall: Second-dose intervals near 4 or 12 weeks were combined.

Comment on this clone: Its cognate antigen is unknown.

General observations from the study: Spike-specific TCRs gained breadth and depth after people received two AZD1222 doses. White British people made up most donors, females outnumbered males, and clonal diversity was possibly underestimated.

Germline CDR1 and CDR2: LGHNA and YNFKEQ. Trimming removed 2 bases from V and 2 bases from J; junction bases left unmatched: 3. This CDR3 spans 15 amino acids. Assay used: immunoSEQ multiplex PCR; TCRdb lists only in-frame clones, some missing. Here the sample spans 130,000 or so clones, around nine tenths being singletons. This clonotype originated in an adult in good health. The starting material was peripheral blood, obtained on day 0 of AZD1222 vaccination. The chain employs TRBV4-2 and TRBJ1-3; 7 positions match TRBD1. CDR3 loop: CASSQTTGTGNTIYF. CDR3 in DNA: TGTGCCAGCAGCCAAACGACAGGGACTGGAAACACCATATATTTT.